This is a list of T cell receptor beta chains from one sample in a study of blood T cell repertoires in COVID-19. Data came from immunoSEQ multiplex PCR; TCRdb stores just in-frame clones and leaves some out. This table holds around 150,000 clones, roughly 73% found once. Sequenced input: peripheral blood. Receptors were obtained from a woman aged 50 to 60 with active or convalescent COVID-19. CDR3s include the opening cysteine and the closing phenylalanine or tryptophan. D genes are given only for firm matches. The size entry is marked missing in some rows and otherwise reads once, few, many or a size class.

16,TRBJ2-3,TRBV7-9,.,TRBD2,CASRPKTSGITDTQYF,TGTGCCAGCAGACCTAAGACTAGCGGGATCACAGATACGCAGTATTTT
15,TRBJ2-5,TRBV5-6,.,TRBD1,CASSPEDRPQETQYF,TGTGCCAGCAGCCCAGAGGACAGGCCACAAGAGACCCAGTACTTC
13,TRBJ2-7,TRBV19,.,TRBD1,CASRDRGLDEQYF,TGTGCCAGTAGGGACAGGGGGCTGGACGAGCAGTACTTC
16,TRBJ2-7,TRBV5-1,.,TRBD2,CASSSRTSGTPYEQYF,TGCGCCAGCAGCTCCCGGACTAGCGGTACTCCCTACGAGCAGTACTTC
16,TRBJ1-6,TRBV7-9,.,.,CASSPFDSHYNSPLHF,TGTGCCAGCAGCCCCTTCGACAGCCACTATAATTCACCCCTCCACTTT
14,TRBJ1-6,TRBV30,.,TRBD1,CAWTPGQGGSTVHF,TGTGCCTGGACCCCGGGACAGGGAGGCTCAACGGTCCACTTT
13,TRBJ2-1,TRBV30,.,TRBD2,CASIAGPYNEQFF,TGTGCCAGTATAGCGGGACCTTACAATGAGCAGTTCTTC
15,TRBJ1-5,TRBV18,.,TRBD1,CASSPVDRGYQPQHF,TGTGCCAGCTCACCTGTAGACAGGGGCTATCAGCCCCAGCATTTT
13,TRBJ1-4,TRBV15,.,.,CATSRGRGEKLFF,TGTGCCACCAGCAGAGGCAGGGGTGAAAAACTGTTTTTT
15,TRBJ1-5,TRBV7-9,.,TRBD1,CASSSPGTGNQPQHF,TGTGCCAGCAGCTCCCCCGGGACAGGCAATCAGCCCCAGCATTTT
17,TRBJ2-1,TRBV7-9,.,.,CASSSTSLASSYNEQFF,TGTGCCAGCAGCTCGACCTCCCTAGCGAGCTCCTACAATGAGCAGTTCTTC
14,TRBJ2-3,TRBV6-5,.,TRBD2,CASSRTSGGDTQYF,TGTGCCAGCAGCAGGACTAGCGGGGGGGATACGCAGTATTTT
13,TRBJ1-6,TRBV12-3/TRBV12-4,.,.,CASSTDRNSPLHF,TGTGCCAGCAGCACTGATAGAAATTCACCCCTCCACTTT
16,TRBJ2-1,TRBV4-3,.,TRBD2,CASSRSGLAPYNEQFF,TGCGCCAGCAGCCGCTCGGGACTAGCCCCCTACAATGAGCAGTTCTTC
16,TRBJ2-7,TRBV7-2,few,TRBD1,CASSLDSGTGAYEQYF,TGTGCCAGCAGCTTAGATTCCGGGACAGGGGCGTACGAGCAGTACTTC
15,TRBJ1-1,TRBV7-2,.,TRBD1,CASSSRQGITTEAFF,TGTGCCAGCAGCTCTCGACAGGGGATAACCACTGAAGCTTTCTTT
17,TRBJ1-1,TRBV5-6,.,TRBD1,CASSYLGGQTMNTEAFF,TGTGCCAGCAGCTACCTCGGGGGACAGACTATGAACACTGAAGCTTTCTTT
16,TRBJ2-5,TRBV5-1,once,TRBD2,CASSFLSGGARETQYF,TGCGCCAGCAGCTTCCTTAGCGGGGGGGCTAGAGAGACCCAGTACTTC
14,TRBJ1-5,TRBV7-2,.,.,CASSLDAGNQPQHF,TGTGCCAGCAGCTTAGATGCGGGGAATCAGCCCCAGCATTTT
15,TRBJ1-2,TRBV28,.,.,CASSLDSDRLYGYTF,TGTGCCAGCAGTTTAGACAGCGACAGGCTCTATGGCTACACCTTC
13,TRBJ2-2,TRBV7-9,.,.,CASSLAEAGELFF,TGTGCCAGCAGCTTAGCGGAGGCCGGGGAGCTGTTTTTT
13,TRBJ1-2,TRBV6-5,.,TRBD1,CASSTTGEDGYTF,TGTGCCAGCAGTACGACAGGGGAGGATGGCTACACCTTC
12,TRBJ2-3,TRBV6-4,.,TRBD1,CARDRGTDTQYF,TGTGCCAGAGACAGGGGCACAGATACGCAGTATTTT
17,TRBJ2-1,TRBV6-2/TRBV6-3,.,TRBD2,CASSYYPAGVEVNEQFF,TGTGCCAGCAGTTATTATCCGGCGGGAGTGGAAGTCAATGAGCAGTTCTTC
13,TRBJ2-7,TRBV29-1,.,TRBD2,CSARLAGGPEQYF,TGCAGCGCTCGACTAGCGGGGGGTCCGGAGCAGTACTTC
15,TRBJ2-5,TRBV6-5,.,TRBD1,CASSEGAGYQETQYF,TGTGCCAGCAGCGAGGGGGCAGGGTACCAAGAGACCCAGTACTTC
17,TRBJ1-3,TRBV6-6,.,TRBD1,CASSRDTGGRSGNTIYF,TGTGCCAGCAGTCGAGATACAGGGGGCAGGTCTGGAAACACCATATATTTT
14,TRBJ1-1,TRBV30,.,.,CAWRIGRPNTEAFF,TGTGCCTGGAGAATAGGCAGGCCGAACACTGAAGCTTTCTTT
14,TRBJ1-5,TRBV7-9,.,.,CASSLDRGNQPQHF,TGTGCCAGCAGCTTAGACAGGGGCAATCAGCCCCAGCATTTT
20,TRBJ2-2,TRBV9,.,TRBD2,CASSVGVAGGAGVVTGELFF,TGTGCCAGCAGCGTAGGAGTCGCGGGAGGAGCGGGAGTTGTCACCGGGGAGCTGTTTTTT
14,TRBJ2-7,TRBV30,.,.,CAWSAGTVTWEQYF,TGTGCCTGGAGTGCGGGTACCGTTACGTGGGAGCAGTACTTC
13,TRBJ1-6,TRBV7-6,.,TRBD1,CASSTRTGATLHF,TGTGCCAGCAGCACCCGGACAGGAGCGACCCTCCACTTT
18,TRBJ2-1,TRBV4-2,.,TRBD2,CASSQDLTGGTSYNEQFF,TGTGCCAGCAGCCAAGATTTGACGGGGGGGACCTCCTACAATGAGCAGTTCTTC
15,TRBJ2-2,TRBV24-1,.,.,CATSDQVQGIGELFF,TGTGCCACCAGTGATCAAGTACAGGGTATCGGGGAGCTGTTTTTT
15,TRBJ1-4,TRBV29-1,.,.,CSVGGPGATNEKLFF,TGCAGCGTGGGGGGACCGGGGGCAACTAATGAAAAACTGTTTTTT
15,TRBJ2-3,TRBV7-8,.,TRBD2,CASSIIAGGTDTQYF,TGTGCCAGCAGCATAATAGCGGGAGGAACAGATACGCAGTATTTT